This TCR beta chain was found in a study of B cell selection in AIRE deficiency. Regarding the study as a whole: Healthy donors alone shared more than 30% of 3,500 to 4,500 Treg sequences; patients alone about 9.1%. In TCRBV usage, CDR3 length and diversity, patient Tconv and Treg cells matched healthy donors.

In the original processing: Conventional T cell pools: roughly 9.9x10^4 distinct patient, 130,000 to 150,000 donor TCRbeta sequences. The repertoire was sequenced with immunoSEQ multiplex PCR; TCRdb's copy has only in-frame clones and lacks some. That table is the source of V, J and clone size, and D and trimming were worked out from the DNA. The sample lists some 25,000 clones; roughly 96% were seen once. CD4+CD127+ cells were sorted as the conventional CD4 T cells. Healthy unrelated donors supplied the control samples. Remarks on this clone: The antigen remains undetermined.

The V end was cut by 5 bases, the J end by 1 base, with 9 bases between. From germline, CDR1 is SGHRS and CDR2 YFSETQ. The CDR3 has 13 amino acids. The J gene is TRBJ2-5, the V gene TRBV5-1, with no clear D. Sequencing was performed on CD4+CD127+ conventional T cells sorted from PBMCs. This clonotype was obtained from a human donor in good health. In DNA form, the CDR3 reads TGCGCCAGCAGGCCTACGTTCCAAGAGACCCAGTACTTC. Its protein product is CASRPTFQETQYF.